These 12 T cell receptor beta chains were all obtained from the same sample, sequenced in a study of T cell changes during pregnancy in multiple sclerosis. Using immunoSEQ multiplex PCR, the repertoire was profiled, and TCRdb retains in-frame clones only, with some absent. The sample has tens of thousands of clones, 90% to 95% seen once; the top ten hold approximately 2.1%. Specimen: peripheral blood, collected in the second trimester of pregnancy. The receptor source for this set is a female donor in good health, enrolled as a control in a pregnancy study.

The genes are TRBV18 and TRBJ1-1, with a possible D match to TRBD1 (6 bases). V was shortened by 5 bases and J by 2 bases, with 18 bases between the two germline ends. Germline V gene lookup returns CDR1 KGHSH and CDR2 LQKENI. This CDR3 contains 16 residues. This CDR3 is CASSAWHTGTNTEAFF. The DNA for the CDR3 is TGTGCCAGCTCAGCATGGCACACAGGGACCAACACTGAAGCTTTCTTT.

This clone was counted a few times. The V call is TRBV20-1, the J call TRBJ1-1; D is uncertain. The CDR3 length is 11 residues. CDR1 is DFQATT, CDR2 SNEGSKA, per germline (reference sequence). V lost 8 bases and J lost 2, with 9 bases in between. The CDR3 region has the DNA TGCAGTCTGGAGAGAAACACTGAAGCTTTCTTT. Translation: CSLERNTEAFF.

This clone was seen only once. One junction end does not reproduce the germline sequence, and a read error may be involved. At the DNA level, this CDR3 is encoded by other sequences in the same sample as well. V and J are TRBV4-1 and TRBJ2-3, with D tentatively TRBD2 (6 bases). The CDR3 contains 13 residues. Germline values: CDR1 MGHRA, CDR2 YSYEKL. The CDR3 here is CASSRDWTDTQYF. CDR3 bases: TGTGCCAGCAGCCGGGACTGGACAGATACGCAGTATTTT.

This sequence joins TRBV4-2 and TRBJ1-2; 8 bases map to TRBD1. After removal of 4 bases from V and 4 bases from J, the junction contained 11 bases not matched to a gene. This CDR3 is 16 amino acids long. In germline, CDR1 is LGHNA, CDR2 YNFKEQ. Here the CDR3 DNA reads TGTGCCAGCAGCCCGAGATTACAGGGGGGACTCTATGGCTACACCTTC. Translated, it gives CASSPRLQGGLYGYTF.

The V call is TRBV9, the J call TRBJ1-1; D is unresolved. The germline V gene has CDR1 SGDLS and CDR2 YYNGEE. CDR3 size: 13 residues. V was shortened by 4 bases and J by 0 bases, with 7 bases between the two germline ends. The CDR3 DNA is TGTGCCAGCAGCCAGGCAGTGAACACTGAAGCTTTCTTT. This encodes CASSQAVNTEAFF.

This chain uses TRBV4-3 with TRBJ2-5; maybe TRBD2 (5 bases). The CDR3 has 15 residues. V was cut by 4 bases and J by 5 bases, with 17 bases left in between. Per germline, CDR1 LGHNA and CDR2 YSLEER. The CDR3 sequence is CASSPDPVRGETQYF. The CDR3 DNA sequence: TGCGCCAGCAGCCCGGACCCGGTGAGAGGGGAGACCCAGTACTTC.

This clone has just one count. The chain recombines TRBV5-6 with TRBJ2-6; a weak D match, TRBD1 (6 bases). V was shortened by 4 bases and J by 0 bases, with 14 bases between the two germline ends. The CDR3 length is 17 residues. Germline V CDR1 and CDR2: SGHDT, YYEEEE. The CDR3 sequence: CASSQPRDTSGANVLTF. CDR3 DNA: TGTGCCAGCAGCCAGCCAAGGGACACCTCTGGGGCCAACGTCCTGACTTTC.

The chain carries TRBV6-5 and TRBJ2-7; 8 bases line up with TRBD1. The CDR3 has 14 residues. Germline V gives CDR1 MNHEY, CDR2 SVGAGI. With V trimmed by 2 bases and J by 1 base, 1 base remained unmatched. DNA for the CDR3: TGTGCCAGCAGTTACCGGGACAGGTCCTACGAGCAGTACTTC. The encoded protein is CASSYRDRSYEQYF.

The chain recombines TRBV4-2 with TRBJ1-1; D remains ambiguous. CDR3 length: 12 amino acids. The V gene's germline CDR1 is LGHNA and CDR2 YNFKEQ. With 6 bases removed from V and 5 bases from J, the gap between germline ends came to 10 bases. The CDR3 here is CASRSPQTEAFF. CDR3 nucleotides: TGTGCCAGCAGGAGTCCTCAAACTGAAGCTTTCTTT.

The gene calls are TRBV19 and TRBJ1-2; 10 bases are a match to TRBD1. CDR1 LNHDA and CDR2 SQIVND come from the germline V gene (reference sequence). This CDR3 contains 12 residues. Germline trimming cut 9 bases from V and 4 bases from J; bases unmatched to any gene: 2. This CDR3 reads CASGTGAYGYTF. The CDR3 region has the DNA TGTGCCAGCGGGACAGGGGCCTATGGCTACACCTTC.

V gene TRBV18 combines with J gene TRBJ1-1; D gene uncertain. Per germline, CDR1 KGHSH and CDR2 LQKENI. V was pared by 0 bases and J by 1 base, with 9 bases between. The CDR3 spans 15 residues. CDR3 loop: CASSPPGSKNTEAFF. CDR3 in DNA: TGTGCCAGCTCACCACCGGGCAGTAAGAACACTGAAGCTTTCTTT.

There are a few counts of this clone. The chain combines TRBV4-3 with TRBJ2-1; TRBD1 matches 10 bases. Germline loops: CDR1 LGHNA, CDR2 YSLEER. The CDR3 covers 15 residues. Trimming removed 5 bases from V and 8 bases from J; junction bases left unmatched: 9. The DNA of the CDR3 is TGCGCCAGCAGCTCCTGGGACAGGGGTAGCGATGAGCAGTTCTTC. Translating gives CASSSWDRGSDEQFF.